These 10 T cell receptor beta chains share one sample of origin, sequenced in a study of T cell responses to AZD1222 COVID-19 vaccine. The assay was immunoSEQ multiplex PCR, and TCRdb's table has in-frame clones only and misses some. The data hold 90,000 to 140,000 clones, with roughly 90% observed a single time. The sequenced sample was peripheral blood, obtained on day 0 of AZD1222 vaccination. These TCRs come from an adult in good health.

The chain joins TRBV24-1 to TRBJ2-1, with no clear D. This CDR3 has 14 residues. The V end lost 5 bases, the J end lost 5 bases, and 12 bases lay between the germline ends. Per the germline V gene, CDR1 is KGHDR and CDR2 is SFDVKD. CDR3 amino acids: CATSGPGSDNEQFF. The CDR3 DNA sequence: TGTGCCACCAGTGGTCCCGGGTCGGACAATGAGCAGTTCTTC.

The chain combines TRBV6-2 or TRBV6-3 with TRBJ2-7, with D perhaps TRBD1 (6 bases). Germline-derived CDR1 and CDR2 are MNHEY and SVGEGT. The CDR3 sequence is 14 residues long. V was clipped by 2 bases and J by 3 bases, with 11 bases between them. The CDR3: CASSYAGVVYEQYF. Written as DNA, the CDR3 is TGTGCCAGCAGTTACGCAGGGGTGGTCTACGAGCAGTACTTC.

V usage is TRBV29-1 and J usage is TRBJ2-7; D possibly corresponds to TRBD2 (6 bases). CDR1 and CDR2 from the germline V gene are SQVTM and ANQGSEA. Trimming took off 7 bases at V and 4 bases at J, with 17 bases between the two ends. The CDR3 extends over 13 amino acids. The CDR3 DNA is TGCAGCGCGCAGGGACTCGCCTTATACGAGCAGTACTTC. Translating gives CSAQGLALYEQYF.

This clone was seen once. The chain recombines TRBV9 with TRBJ1-5, with 10 bases aligning to TRBD1. CDR3 length equals 15 residues. The junction had 2 bases not matched to a gene; V was cut back by 1 base and J by 4 bases. Per the germline V gene, CDR1 is SGDLS and CDR2 is YYNGEE. CDR3 in DNA: TGTGCCAGCAGCGTATCGGGACAGGGGAATCAGCCCCAGCATTTT. Its protein is CASSVSGQGNQPQHF.

The chain recombines TRBV19 with TRBJ1-4; 7 bases line up with TRBD1. The trim removed 3 bases at V and 8 bases at J, leaving 6 bases unmatched. The CDR3 sequence is 14 residues long. The germline CDR1 and CDR2 sequences are LNHDA and SQIVND (reference sequence). CDR3 sequence (DNA): TGTGCCAGTAGTATCCGGGACAGCCGCGAAAAACTGTTTTTT. Residues: CASSIRDSREKLFF.

The table lists this clone with a count of one. V gene TRBV4-1 combines with J gene TRBJ2-5; D gene uncertain. Germline CDR1 reads MGHRA; CDR2 reads YSYEKL. This CDR3 has 13 residues. Between the trimmed V and J ends, which lost 4 bases and 1 base, there was a span of 7 bases. The CDR3 here is CASSLWTQETQYF. CDR3 coding DNA: TGCGCCAGCAGCCTTTGGACCCAAGAGACCCAGTACTTC.

J is TRBJ2-7 and V is TRBV5-6; 7 bases map to TRBD1. Looked up from germline, CDR1 is SGHDT and CDR2 is YYEEEE. CDR3 length: 17 residues. The V gene end was trimmed by 2 bases and the J gene end by 3 bases; junction bases not matched to a gene: 14. CDR3 residues: CASSFTRGTLSGYEQYF. CDR3 nucleotide sequence: TGTGCCAGCAGCTTCACCAGGGGGACCCTTAGTGGCTACGAGCAGTACTTC. Complete variable domain (other parts from reference TRBV5-6 and TRBJ2-7): DAGVTQSPTHLIKTRGQQVTLRCSPKSGHDTVSWYQQALGQGPQFIFQYYEEEERQRGNFPDRFSGHQFPNYSSELNVNALLLGDSALYLCASSFTRGTLSGYEQYFGPGTRLTVT.

The sample holds one count of this clone. Because it lacks the conserved phenylalanine or tryptophan at the end, this CDR3 is likely a read error. No DNA is shown, since the ends of the CDR3 on it are uncertain; the CDR3 is the one TCRdb lists. V and J are TRBV12-3 or TRBV12-4 and TRBJ2-7. From its first to its last residue, the CDR3 has 8 amino acids. The CDR3: CASSPRAQ.

The V and J genes are TRBV25-1 and TRBJ2-2, with 8 positions matching TRBD1. Germline V gives CDR1 MGHDK, CDR2 SYGVNS. V shed 1 base and J 6 bases; nucleotides not matched to a gene: 7. There are 16 residues in the CDR3. CDR3 in DNA: TGTGCCAGCAGTGAATCTTGGACAGGGATCTCCGGGGAGCTGTTTTTT. As protein: CASSESWTGISGELFF. The full variable domain, with the rest looked up from reference TRBV25-1 and TRBJ2-2, is EADIYQTPRYLVIGTGKKITLECSQTMGHDKMYWYQQDPGMELHLIHYSYGVNSTEKGDLSSESTVSRIRTEHFPLTLESARPSHTSQYLCASSESWTGISGELFFGEGSRLTVL.

The V gene is TRBV20-1, the J gene TRBJ2-1; TRBD2 matches at 8 bases. The CDR3 extends over 14 amino acids. Germline CDR1 DFQATT, CDR2 SNEGSKA (reference sequence). The V segment lost 3 bases and the J segment 8 bases; nucleotides outside the gene matches: 9. The DNA of the CDR3 is TGCAGTGCTAGTAGGGGACTAGGGAGCGATGAGCAGTTCTTC. Amino acid sequence: CSASRGLGSDEQFF.